This record looks at one T cell receptor beta chain sequence and its context. Assay: immunoSEQ multiplex PCR; the TCRdb copy retains only in-frame clones and omits some. The table records about 250,000 clones, almost 85% of them present only once. This specimen comes from a study of control samples from healthy donors and cancer patients. V was clipped by 2 bases and J by 0 bases, with 11 bases between them. This CDR3 has 15 residues. CDR1 and CDR2 from the germline V gene are MNHEY and SMNVEV (reference sequence). The chain recombines TRBV27 with TRBJ2-7; perhaps TRBD1 as D (5 bases). The sample taken for sequencing was PBMCs. This TCR came from a woman in her sixties or seventies with lung cancer. In DNA, the CDR3 is TGTGCCAGCAGTTTACGGGCAGGGCGCTCCTACGAGCAGTACTTC. It specifies CASSLRAGRSYEQYF.